This passage covers 24 T cell receptor beta chains from one sample sequenced in a study of STAT5B mutations in CD4+ large granular lymphocyte leukemia. The data were produced by immunoSEQ multiplex PCR, yet TCRdb's version contains in-frame clones alone and is incomplete. The table shows some 34,000 clones, with 74% occurring only once. The sequenced sample was CD4+ T cells from blood buffy coats. The receptors here all came from a human donor in good health.

This rearrangement joins TRBV21-1 to TRBJ1-2. TRBV21-1 is flagged as a pseudogene. CDR3 length: 16 amino acids. The CDR3 is CASSKARRELNYGYTF. In nucleotides, the CDR3 is TGTGCCAGCAGCAAAGCCAGGAGGGAATTGAACTATGGCTACACCTTC.

This clone was found a few times. J is TRBJ1-1 and V is TRBV19; no definite D call. This CDR3 is 13 amino acids long. Germline loops: CDR1 LNHDA, CDR2 SQIVND (reference sequence). The V end lost 3 bases, the J end lost 10 bases, and 15 bases lay between the germline ends. DNA of the CDR3: TGTGCCAGTAGTATGGTGTCAGCCCTCGGAGCTTTCTTT. This encodes CASSMVSALGAFF.

The chain joins TRBV9 to TRBJ2-2; D is unresolved. Trimming pared 0 bases from V and 4 bases from J, leaving 4 bases between. The CDR3 covers 13 residues. Germline V lookup: CDR1 SGDLS, CDR2 YYNGEE. CDR3 protein: CASSVGPTGELFF. The CDR3, as DNA: TGTGCCAGCAGCGTAGGACCCACCGGGGAGCTGTTTTTT.

J is TRBJ2-1 and V is TRBV19, with TRBD2 identical over 12 bases. CDR1 LNHDA and CDR2 SQIVND come from the germline V gene (reference sequence). There are 16 residues in the CDR3. Trimming at V came to 7 bases and at J to 4 bases, leaving 8 bases not matched to a gene. This CDR3 is CASTMTSGGQYNEQFF. The CDR3 DNA reads as TGTGCCAGTACCATGACTAGCGGGGGCCAATACAATGAGCAGTTCTTC.

This clone appeared a single time. This rearrangement joins TRBV5-6 to TRBJ2-3, with 8 positions matching TRBD2. The trim removed 5 bases at V and 4 bases at J, leaving 12 bases unmatched. Germline V CDR1 and CDR2: SGHDT, YYEEEE. The CDR3 runs 16 residues. The CDR3 region has the DNA TGTGCCAGCAGTCAAACGCCGACTAGCGTCTCAGATACGCAGTATTTT. Residues: CASSQTPTSVSDTQYF.

The V call is TRBV5-1, the J call TRBJ1-4, with D perhaps TRBD1 (5 bases). V was pared by 4 bases and J by 6 bases, with 16 bases between. Germline V gene lookup returns CDR1 SGHRS and CDR2 YFSETQ. This CDR3 comprises 15 residues. The DNA of the CDR3 is TGCGCCAGCAGCAATGCAGGGAGTTCAGATGAAAAACTGTTTTTT. Protein sequence: CASSNAGSSDEKLFF.

The chain links TRBV9 to TRBJ1-2; tentatively, D is TRBD1 (5 bases). V dropped 6 bases and J dropped 3 bases, with 12 bases sitting between them. The CDR3 extends over 13 amino acids. The germline V gene has CDR1 SGDLS and CDR2 YYNGEE. In DNA, the CDR3 is TGTGCCAGCACAAAAACGGGGGACTATGGCTACACCTTC. Its protein is CASTKTGDYGYTF.

This clone has just a few counts. The chain uses TRBV19 and TRBJ1-5, with D maybe TRBD1 (6 bases). Between the trimmed V and J ends, which lost 0 bases and 7 bases, there was a span of 13 bases. CDR1 is LNHDA and CDR2 is SQIVND in the germline V gene (reference sequence). The CDR3 is 15 amino acids. The CDR3 sequence: CASSIDRTALQPQHF. CDR3 in DNA: TGTGCCAGTAGTATAGATAGGACAGCACTACAGCCCCAGCATTTT. Full variable domain (remainder filled in from reference TRBV19 and TRBJ1-5): DGGITQSPKYLFRKEGQNVTLSCEQNLNHDAMYWYRQDPGQGLRLIYYSQIVNDFQKGDIAEGYSVSREKKESFPLTVTSAQKNPTAFYLCASSIDRTALQPQHFGDGTRLSIL.

This chain links TRBV11-2 with TRBJ2-7, with 9 bases that match TRBD1. Germline loops: CDR1 SGHAT, CDR2 FQNNGV. CDR3 length: 16 residues. Unmatched junction bases numbered 8, after V lost 2 bases and J lost 3 bases. The CDR3: CASSLQPGQGLYEQYF. The CDR3 DNA reads TGTGCCAGCAGCTTACAGCCGGGACAGGGTCTCTACGAGCAGTACTTC.

The chain employs TRBV19 and TRBJ2-5; 10 bases are a match to TRBD2. J gave up 4 bases and V 1 base, and 3 bases lay outside the gene matches. Germline CDR1 reads LNHDA; CDR2 reads SQIVND (reference sequence). The length of the CDR3 is 15 residues. The CDR3: CASSIAASGRETQYF. The CDR3 DNA reads as TGTGCCAGTAGTATAGCGGCTAGCGGGAGAGAGACCCAGTACTTC.

The V call is TRBV11-2, the J call TRBJ2-7; the D call may be TRBD1 or TRBD2 (5 bases each). Germline V gene lookup returns CDR1 SGHAT and CDR2 FQNNGV. V was pared by 6 bases and J by 7 bases, with 22 bases between. This CDR3 contains 15 residues. CDR3 bases: TGTGCCAGCAGATCTCCCGGGACGCCAGGTTGGGAGCAGTACTTC. It translates to CASRSPGTPGWEQYF. The whole variable domain, remainder taken from reference TRBV11-2 and TRBJ2-7, is EAGVAQSPRYKIIEKRQSVAFWCNPISGHATLYWYQQILGQGPKLLIQFQNNGVVDDSQLPKDRFSAERLKGVDSTLKIQPAKLEDSAVYLCASRSPGTPGWEQYFGPGTRLTVT.

The chain joins TRBV21-1 to TRBJ2-2; the D call TRBD2 from the table was never checked on the DNA. TRBV21-1 is described as a pseudogene. The CDR3 length is 18 residues. CDR3 sequence (DNA): TGTGCCAGCAGCAAAGCGCGGGCGGGGTACACGACGACCGGGGAGCTGTTTTTT. It is translated as CASSKARAGYTTTGELFF.

This clone occurred once. Here the CDR3 DNA reads TGTGCCAGCTCACCGGGAGCGGTAGCTTTCTTT. Residues: CASSPGAVAFF. The J gene is TRBJ1-1, the V gene TRBV18; D unresolved. Germline loops: CDR1 KGHSH, CDR2 LQKENI. V shed 3 bases and J shed 10 bases, with 9 bases lying between them. The CDR3 is 11 residues long.

The chain recombines TRBV2 with TRBJ1-2, with D possibly being TRBD1 (6 bases). This CDR3 has 14 amino acids. Deletions cut 3 bases from V and 4 bases from J, with 12 bases between. Germline lookup yields CDR1 SNHLY and CDR2 FYNNEI. The CDR3 spells CASSEQGPLYGYTF. Here the CDR3 DNA reads TGTGCCAGCAGTGAGCAGGGGCCTCTCTATGGCTACACCTTC.

This CDR3 is CASTRLAGAEQYF. CDR3 in DNA: TGTGCCAGCACTCGACTAGCGGGGGCGGAGCAGTACTTC. The rearrangement links TRBV18 to TRBJ2-7; 12 bases match TRBD2. V was pared by 8 bases and J by 7 bases, with 6 bases of the junction left unmatched. The CDR3 consists of 13 residues. The germline V gene has CDR1 KGHSH and CDR2 LQKENI.

Regarding this clone: Mismatch with germline at one junction end may stem from a read error. In nucleotides, the CDR3 is TGTGCTAGCAGCTTAGGGACGTTAGAGGAGTATTACCAAGAGACCCAGTACTTC. Translated: CASSLGTLEEYYQETQYF. This rearrangement joins TRBV7-7 to TRBJ2-5; D could derive from TRBD1 or TRBD2 (5 bases each). Germline CDR1 SSHAT, CDR2 FNYEAQ (reference sequence). CDR3 length equals 18 residues. Full variable domain (rest looked up from reference TRBV7-7 and TRBJ2-5): GAGVSQSPRYKVTKRGQDVTLRCDPISSHATLYWYQQALGQGPEFLTYFNYEAQPDKSGLPSDRFSAERPEGSISTLTIQRTEQRDSAMYRCASSLGTLEEYYQETQYFGPGTRLLVL.

J is TRBJ2-3 and V is TRBV29-1, with 8 bases aligning to TRBD2. Trimming at V came to 4 bases and at J to 2 bases, leaving 5 bases not matched to a gene. The CDR3 has 14 amino acids. Germline V gene sequence: CDR1 SQVTM, CDR2 ANQGSEA. The CDR3 here is CSVVRGEITDTQYF. The CDR3 DNA sequence: TGCAGCGTTGTGCGGGGGGAAATCACAGATACGCAGTATTTT.

This clone was picked up a small number of times. The chain employs TRBV30 and TRBJ1-5, with D unclear. This CDR3 spans 14 amino acids. Germline CDR1 is GTSNPN and CDR2 is SVGIG (reference sequence). V lost 1 base and J 7 bases, leaving 14 bases between the germline ends. CDR3 bases: TGTGCCTGGAGTGCTCAGGTGAACCAGCAGCCCCAGCATTTT. Translating it yields CAWSAQVNQQPQHF.

The rearrangement joins TRBV9 to TRBJ1-3, with D uncertain. Germline CDR1 SGDLS, CDR2 YYNGEE. V gave up 0 bases and J gave up 4 bases, with 14 bases separating them. The CDR3 spans 16 residues. The CDR3 DNA reads TGTGCCAGCAGCGTAGCTTTGGAGACGGGAGGAAACACCATATATTTT. Translation gives CASSVALETGGNTIYF.

This chain joins TRBV7-9 and TRBJ1-2; D gene uncertain. V lost 1 base and J lost 2, with 8 bases in between. CDR3 length: 14 residues. CDR1 is SEHNR and CDR2 is FQNEAQ in the germline V gene (reference sequence). CDR3: CASSLENRNYGYTF. The DNA of the CDR3 is TGTGCCAGCAGCTTAGAGAACAGAAACTATGGCTACACCTTC.

This clone was seen more than once but under ten times. This chain links TRBV10-2 with TRBJ1-1; D remains unclear. Germline V lookup: CDR1 WSHSY, CDR2 SAAADI. Trimming took 4 bases from V and 5 from J, leaving 5 bases between them. The length of the CDR3 is 11 residues. The CDR3 sequence: CASSARTEAFF. In DNA form, the CDR3 reads TGCGCCAGCAGTGCCCGAACTGAAGCTTTCTTT.

The gene calls are TRBV6-6 and TRBJ1-6, with D perhaps TRBD1 (5 bases). The CDR3 length is 15 residues. Germline CDR1 MNHNY, CDR2 SVGAGI (reference sequence). The germline V and J ends were trimmed by 2 bases and 7 bases, with 12 bases remaining between them. In DNA form, the CDR3 reads TGTGCCAGCAGTTACGACAACAGACAGAATTCACCCCTCCACTTT. It is translated as CASSYDNRQNSPLHF.

This clone was counted between two and nine times. The rearrangement uses TRBV14 and TRBJ2-5; D is possibly TRBD2 (6 bases). V lost 2 bases to trimming and J lost 5 bases, with 15 bases between them. The length of the CDR3 is 15 residues. Germline V gene sequence: CDR1 SGHDN, CDR2 FVKESK. DNA for the CDR3: TGTGCCAGCAGCCAATTTAGGGACTTTGGGGAGACCCAGTACTTC. This translates into CASSQFRDFGETQYF.

The chain is built from TRBV15 and TRBJ2-5; D uncertain. Germline CDR1 is LNHNV and CDR2 is YYDKDF (reference sequence). With 3 bases removed from V and 2 bases from J, the gap between germline ends came to 4 bases. CDR3 size: 12 residues. The CDR3 nucleotides are TGTGCCACCAGCAGGAGGCAAGAGACCCAGTACTTC. This encodes CATSRRQETQYF.